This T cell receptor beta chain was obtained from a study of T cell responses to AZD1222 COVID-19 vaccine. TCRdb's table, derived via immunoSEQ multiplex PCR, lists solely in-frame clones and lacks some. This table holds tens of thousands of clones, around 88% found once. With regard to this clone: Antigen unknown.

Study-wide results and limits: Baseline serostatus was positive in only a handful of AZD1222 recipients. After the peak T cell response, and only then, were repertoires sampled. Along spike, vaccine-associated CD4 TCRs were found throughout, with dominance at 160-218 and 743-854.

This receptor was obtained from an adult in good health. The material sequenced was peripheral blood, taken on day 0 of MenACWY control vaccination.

Here the CDR3 reads CAWSVPGGRYGYTF. The CDR3 DNA is TGTGCCTGGAGTGTACCTGGAGGGAGATATGGCTACACCTTC. The J gene is TRBJ1-2, the V gene TRBV30, with D uncertain. CDR3 size: 14 residues. V was cut by 0 bases and J by 5 bases, with 13 bases left in between. From germline, CDR1 is GTSNPN and CDR2 SVGIG (reference sequence).